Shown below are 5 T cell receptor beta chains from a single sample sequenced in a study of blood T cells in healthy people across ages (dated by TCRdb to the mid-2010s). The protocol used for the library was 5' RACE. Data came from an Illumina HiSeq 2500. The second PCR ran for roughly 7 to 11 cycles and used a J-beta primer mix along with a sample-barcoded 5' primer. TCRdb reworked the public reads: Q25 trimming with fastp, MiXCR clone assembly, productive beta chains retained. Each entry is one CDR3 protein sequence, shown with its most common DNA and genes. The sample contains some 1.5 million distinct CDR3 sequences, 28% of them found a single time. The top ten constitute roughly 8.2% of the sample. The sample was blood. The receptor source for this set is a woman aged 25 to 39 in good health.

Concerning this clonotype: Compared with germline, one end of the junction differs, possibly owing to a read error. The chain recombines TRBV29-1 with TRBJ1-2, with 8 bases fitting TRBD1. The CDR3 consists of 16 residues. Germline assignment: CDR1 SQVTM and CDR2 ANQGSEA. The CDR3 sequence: CSIEDLRQGWNYGYTF. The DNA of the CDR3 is TGCAGCATTGAAGATCTTAGACAGGGGTGGAACTATGGCTACACCTTC.

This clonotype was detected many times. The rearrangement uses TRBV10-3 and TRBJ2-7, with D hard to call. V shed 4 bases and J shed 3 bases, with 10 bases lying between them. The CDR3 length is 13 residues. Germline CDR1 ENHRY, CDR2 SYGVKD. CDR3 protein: CAISVHRDYEQYF. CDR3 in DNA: TGTGCCATCAGTGTACACAGAGACTACGAGCAGTACTTC.

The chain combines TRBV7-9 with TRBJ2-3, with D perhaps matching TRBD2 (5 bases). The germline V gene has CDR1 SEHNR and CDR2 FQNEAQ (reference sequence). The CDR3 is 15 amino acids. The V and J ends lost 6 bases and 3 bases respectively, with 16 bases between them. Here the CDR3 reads CASSGRAYETDTQYF. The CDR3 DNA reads TGTGCCAGCAGTGGGAGAGCCTATGAGACAGATACGCAGTATTTT. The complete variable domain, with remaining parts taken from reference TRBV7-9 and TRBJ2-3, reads DTGVSQNPRHKITKRGQNVTFRCDPISEHNRLYWYRQTLGQGPEFLTYFQNEAQLEKSRLLSDRFSAERPKGSFSTLEIQRTEQGDSAMYLCASSGRAYETDTQYFGPGTRLTVL.

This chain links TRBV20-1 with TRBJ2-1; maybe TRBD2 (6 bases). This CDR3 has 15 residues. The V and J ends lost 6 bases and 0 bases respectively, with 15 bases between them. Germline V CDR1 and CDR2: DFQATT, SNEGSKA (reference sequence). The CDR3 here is CSAPRTKSSYNEQFF. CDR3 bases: TGCAGTGCCCCGAGGACTAAGAGCTCCTACAATGAGCAGTTCTTC.

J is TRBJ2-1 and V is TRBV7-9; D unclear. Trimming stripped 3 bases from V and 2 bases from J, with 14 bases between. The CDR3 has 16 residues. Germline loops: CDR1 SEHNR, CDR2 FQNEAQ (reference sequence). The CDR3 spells CASSFKSESTYNEQFF. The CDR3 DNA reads TGTGCCAGCAGCTTCAAATCGGAGTCTACCTACAATGAGCAGTTCTTC. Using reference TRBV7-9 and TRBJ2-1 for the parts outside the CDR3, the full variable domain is DTGVSQNPRHKITKRGQNVTFRCDPISEHNRLYWYRQTLGQGPEFLTYFQNEAQLEKSRLLSDRFSAERPKGSFSTLEIQRTEQGDSAMYLCASSFKSESTYNEQFFGPGTRLTVL.